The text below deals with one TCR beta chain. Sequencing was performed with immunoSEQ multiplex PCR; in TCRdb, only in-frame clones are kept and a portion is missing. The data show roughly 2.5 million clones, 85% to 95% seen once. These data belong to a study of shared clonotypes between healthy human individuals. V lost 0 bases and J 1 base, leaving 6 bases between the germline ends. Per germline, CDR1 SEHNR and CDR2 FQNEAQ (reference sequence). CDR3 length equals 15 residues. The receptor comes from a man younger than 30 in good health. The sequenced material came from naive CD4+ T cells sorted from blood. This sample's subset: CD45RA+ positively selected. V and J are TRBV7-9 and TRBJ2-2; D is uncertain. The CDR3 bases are TGTGCCAGCAGCTTAGCGGTCCGGAACACCGGGGAGCTGTTTTTT. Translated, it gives CASSLAVRNTGELFF. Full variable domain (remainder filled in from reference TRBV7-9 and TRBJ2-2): DTGVSQNPRHKITKRGQNVTFRCDPISEHNRLYWYRQTLGQGPEFLTYFQNEAQLEKSRLLSDRFSAERPKGSFSTLEIQRTEQGDSAMYLCASSLAVRNTGELFFGEGSRLTVL.